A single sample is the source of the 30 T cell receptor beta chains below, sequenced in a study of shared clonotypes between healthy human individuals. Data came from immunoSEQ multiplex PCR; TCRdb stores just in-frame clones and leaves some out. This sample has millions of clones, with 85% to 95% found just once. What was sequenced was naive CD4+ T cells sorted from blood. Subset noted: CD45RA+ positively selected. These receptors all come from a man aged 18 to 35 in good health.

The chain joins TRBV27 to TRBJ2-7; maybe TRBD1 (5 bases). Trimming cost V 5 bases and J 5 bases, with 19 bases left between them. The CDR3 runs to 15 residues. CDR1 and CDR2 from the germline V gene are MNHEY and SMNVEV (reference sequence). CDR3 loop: CASSPPNRQRNEQYF. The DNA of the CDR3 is TGTGCCAGCAGTCCCCCTAATCGACAGCGTAACGAGCAGTACTTC.

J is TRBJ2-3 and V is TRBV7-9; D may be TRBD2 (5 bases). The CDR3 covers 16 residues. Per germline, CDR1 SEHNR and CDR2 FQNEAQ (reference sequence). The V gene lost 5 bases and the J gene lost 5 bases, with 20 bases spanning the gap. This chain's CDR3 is CASSPPPREAVDTQYF. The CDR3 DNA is TGTGCCAGCAGCCCACCTCCTCGGGAAGCGGTAGATACGCAGTATTTT. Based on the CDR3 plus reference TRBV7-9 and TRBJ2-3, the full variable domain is DTGVSQNPRHKITKRGQNVTFRCDPISEHNRLYWYRQTLGQGPEFLTYFQNEAQLEKSRLLSDRFSAERPKGSFSTLEIQRTEQGDSAMYLCASSPPPREAVDTQYFGPGTRLTVL.

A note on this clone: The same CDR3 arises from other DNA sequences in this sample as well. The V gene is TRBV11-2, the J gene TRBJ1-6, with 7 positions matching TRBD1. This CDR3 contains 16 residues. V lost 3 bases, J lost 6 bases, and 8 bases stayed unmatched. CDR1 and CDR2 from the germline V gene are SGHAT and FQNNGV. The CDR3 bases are TGTGCCAGCAGCTTCTTATCCGGGACAGTTAATTCACCCCTCCACTTT. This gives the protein CASSFLSGTVNSPLHF.

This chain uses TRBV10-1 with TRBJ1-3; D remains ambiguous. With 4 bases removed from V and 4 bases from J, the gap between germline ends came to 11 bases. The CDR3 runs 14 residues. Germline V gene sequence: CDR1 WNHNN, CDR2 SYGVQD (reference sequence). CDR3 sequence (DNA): TGCGCCAGCAGTGCCCGGGGAGTCGGAAACACCATATATTTT. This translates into CASSARGVGNTIYF.

DNA for the CDR3: TGCGCCAGCAGCTTGGCAAGTCGGGGGTGGGACTTCGCTTTCTTT. Translating it yields CASSLASRGWDFAFF. The chain links TRBV5-1 to TRBJ1-1; a possible D gene is TRBD1 (5 bases). CDR3 length: 15 amino acids. CDR1 is SGHRS and CDR2 is YFSETQ in the germline V gene. V shed 0 bases and J shed 11 bases, with 20 bases lying between them. The variable domain in full, completed from reference TRBV5-1 and TRBJ1-1, reads KAGVTQTPRYLIKTRGQQVTLSCSPISGHRSVSWYQQTPGQGLQFLFEYFSETQRNKGNFPGRFSGRQFSNSRSEMNVSTLELGDSALYLCASSLASRGWDFAFFGQGTRLTVV.

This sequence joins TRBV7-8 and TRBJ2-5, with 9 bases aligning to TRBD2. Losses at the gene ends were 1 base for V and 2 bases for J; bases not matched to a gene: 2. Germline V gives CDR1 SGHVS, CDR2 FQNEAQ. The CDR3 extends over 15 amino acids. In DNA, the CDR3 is TGTGCCAGCAGCTTAGTAGCGGGGGTTCAAGAGACCCAGTACTTC. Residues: CASSLVAGVQETQYF.

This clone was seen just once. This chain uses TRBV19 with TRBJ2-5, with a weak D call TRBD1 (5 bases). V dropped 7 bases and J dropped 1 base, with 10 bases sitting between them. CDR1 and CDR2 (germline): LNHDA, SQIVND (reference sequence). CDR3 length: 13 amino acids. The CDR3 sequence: CASTPDTQETQYF. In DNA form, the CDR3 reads TGTGCCAGTACCCCGGACACCCAAGAGACCCAGTACTTC.

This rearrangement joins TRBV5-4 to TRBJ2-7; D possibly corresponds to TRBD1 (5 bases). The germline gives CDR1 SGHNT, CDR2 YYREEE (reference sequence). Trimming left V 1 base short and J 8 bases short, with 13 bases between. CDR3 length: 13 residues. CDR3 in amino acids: CASSLKQDFKQYF. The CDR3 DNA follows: TGTGCCAGCAGCTTGAAACAGGATTTCAAGCAGTACTTC.

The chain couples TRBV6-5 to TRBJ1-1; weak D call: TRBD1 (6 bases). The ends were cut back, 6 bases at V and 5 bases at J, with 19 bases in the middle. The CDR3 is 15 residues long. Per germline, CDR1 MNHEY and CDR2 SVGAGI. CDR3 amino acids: CASSRIGGKSTEAFF. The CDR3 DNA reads TGTGCCAGCAGCCGAATAGGGGGAAAGTCGACTGAAGCTTTCTTT.

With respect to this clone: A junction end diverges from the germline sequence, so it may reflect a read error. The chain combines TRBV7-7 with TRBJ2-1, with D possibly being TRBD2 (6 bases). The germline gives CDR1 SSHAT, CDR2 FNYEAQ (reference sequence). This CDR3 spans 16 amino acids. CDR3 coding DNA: TGTGCTAGCAGCGCCTTAACTAGCCCGACCTACAATGAGCAGTTCTTC. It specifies CASSALTSPTYNEQFF.

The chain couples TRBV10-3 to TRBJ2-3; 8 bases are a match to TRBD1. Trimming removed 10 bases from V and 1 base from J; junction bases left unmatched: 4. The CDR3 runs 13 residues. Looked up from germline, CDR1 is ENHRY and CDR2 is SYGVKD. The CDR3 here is CATLQGGTDTQYF. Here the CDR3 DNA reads TGTGCCACCCTACAGGGGGGCACAGATACGCAGTATTTT.

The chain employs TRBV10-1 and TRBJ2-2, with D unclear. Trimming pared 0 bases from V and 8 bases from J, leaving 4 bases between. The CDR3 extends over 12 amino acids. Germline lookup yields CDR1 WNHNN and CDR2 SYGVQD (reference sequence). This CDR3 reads CASSESRGELFF. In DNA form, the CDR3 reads TGCGCCAGCAGTGAGTCACGGGGGGAGCTGTTTTTT.

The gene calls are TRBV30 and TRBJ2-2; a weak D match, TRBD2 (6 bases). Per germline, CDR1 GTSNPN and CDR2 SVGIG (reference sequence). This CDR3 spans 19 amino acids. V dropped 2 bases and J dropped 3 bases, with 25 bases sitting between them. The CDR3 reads CAWSPLAIRRALDTGELFF. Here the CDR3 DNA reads TGTGCCTGGAGTCCTTTAGCGATCAGGAGGGCCCTAGACACCGGGGAGCTGTTTTTT.

The CDR3 sequence is CASSLASPGANVLTF. The CDR3, as DNA: TGTGCCAGCAGCTTGGCCTCCCCTGGGGCCAACGTCCTGACTTTC. The V and J genes are TRBV11-2 and TRBJ2-6; D is undetermined. This CDR3 has 15 amino acids. Trimming left V 3 bases short and J 2 bases short, with 8 bases between. The germline V gene encodes CDR1 SGHAT and CDR2 FQNNGV. Variable domain in full (rest from reference TRBV11-2 and TRBJ2-6): EAGVAQSPRYKIIEKRQSVAFWCNPISGHATLYWYQQILGQGPKLLIQFQNNGVVDDSQLPKDRFSAERLKGVDSTLKIQPAKLEDSAVYLCASSLASPGANVLTFGAGSRLTVL.

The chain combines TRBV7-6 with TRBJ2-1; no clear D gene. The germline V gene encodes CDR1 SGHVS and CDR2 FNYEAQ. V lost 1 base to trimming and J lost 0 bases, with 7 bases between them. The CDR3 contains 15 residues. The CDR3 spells CASSLGPNSYNEQFF. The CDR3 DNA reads TGTGCCAGCAGCTTAGGACCGAACTCCTACAATGAGCAGTTCTTC.

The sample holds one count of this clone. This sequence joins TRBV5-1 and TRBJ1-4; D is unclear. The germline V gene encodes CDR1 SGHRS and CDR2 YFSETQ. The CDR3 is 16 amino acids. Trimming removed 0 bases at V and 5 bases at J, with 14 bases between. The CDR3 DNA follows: TGCGCCAGCAGCTTGGATGGGCAGCGCTTAAATGAAAAACTGTTTTTT. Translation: CASSLDGQRLNEKLFF.

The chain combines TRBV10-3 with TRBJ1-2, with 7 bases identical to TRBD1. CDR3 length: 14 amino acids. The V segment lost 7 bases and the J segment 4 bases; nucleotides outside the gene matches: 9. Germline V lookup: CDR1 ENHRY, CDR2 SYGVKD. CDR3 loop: CAITPDRAGYGYTF. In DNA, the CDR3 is TGTGCCATCACCCCTGACAGGGCCGGCTATGGCTACACCTTC.

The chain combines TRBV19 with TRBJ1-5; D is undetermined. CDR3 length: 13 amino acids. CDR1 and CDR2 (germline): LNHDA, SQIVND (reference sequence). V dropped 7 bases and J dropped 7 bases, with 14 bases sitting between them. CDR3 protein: CASTTLAGQPQHF. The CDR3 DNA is TGTGCCAGTACGACGTTAGCTGGCCAGCCCCAGCATTTT.

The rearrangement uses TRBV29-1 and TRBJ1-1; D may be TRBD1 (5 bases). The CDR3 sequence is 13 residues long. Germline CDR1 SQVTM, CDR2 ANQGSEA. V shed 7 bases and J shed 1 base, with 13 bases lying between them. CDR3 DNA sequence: TGCAGCGCCTGGACAACCTGGAACACTGAAGCTTTCTTT. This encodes CSAWTTWNTEAFF.

The CDR3 protein is CASSPVGSGGYNEQFF. CDR3 nucleotides: TGTGCCAGCAGTCCCGTAGGTAGCGGGGGGTACAATGAGCAGTTCTTC. The V gene is TRBV2, the J gene TRBJ2-1; 10 bases map to TRBD2. CDR3 length: 16 amino acids. V trimming: 5 bases; J trimming: 4 bases; junction bases outside the gene matches: 8. Germline CDR1 and CDR2: SNHLY and FYNNEI.

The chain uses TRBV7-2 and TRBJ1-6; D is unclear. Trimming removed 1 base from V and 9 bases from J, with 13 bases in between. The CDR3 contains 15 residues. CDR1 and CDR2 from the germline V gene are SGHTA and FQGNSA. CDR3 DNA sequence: TGTGCCAGCAGCTTAGATCCACCCGTGGGTTCACCCCTCCACTTT. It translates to CASSLDPPVGSPLHF. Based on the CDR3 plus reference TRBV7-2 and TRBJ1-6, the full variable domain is GAGVSQSPSNKVTEKGKDVELRCDPISGHTALYWYRQSLGQGLEFLIYFQGNSAPDKSGLPSDRFSAERTGGSVSTLTIQRTQQEDSAVYLCASSLDPPVGSPLHFGNGTRLTVT.

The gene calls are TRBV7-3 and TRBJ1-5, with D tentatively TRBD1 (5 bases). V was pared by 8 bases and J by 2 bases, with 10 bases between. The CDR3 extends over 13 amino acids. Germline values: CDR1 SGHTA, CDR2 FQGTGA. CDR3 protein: CASLPQGNQPQHF. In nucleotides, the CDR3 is TGTGCCAGCTTACCACAGGGCAATCAGCCCCAGCATTTT.

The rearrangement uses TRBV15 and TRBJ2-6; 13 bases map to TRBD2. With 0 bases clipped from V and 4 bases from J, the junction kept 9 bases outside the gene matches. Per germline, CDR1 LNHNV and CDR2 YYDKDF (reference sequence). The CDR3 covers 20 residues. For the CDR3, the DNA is TGTGCCACCAGCAGAGACACCGGACTAGCGGGAGTATCGGGGGCCAACGTCCTGACTTTC. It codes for CATSRDTGLAGVSGANVLTF.

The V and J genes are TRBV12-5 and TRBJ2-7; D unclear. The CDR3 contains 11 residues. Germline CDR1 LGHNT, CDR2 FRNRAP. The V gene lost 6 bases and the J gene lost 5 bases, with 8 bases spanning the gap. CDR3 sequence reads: CASGFFHEQYF. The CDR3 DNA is TGTGCTAGTGGATTTTTCCACGAGCAGTACTTC. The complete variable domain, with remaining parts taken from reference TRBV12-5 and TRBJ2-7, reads DARVTQTPRHKVTEMGQEVTMRCQPILGHNTVFWYRQTMMQGLELLAYFRNRAPLDDSGMPKDRFSAEMPDATLATLKIQPSEPRDSAVYFCASGFFHEQYFGPGTRLTVT.

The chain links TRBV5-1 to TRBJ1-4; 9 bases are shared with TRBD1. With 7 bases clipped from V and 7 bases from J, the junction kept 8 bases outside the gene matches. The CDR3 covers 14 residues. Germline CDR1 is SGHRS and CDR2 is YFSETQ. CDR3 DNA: TGCGCCAGCGGATCAACAGGGGGCACTGAAAAACTGTTTTTT. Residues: CASGSTGGTEKLFF.

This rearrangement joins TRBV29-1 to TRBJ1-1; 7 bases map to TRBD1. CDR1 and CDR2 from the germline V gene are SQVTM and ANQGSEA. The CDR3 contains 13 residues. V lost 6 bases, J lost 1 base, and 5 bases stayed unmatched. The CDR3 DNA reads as TGCAGCGTAAACAGGGGACAGAACACTGAAGCTTTCTTT. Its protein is CSVNRGQNTEAFF.

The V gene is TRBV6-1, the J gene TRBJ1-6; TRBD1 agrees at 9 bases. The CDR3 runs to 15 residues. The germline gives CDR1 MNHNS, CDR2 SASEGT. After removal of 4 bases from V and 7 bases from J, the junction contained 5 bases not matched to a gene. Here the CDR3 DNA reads TGTGCCAGCAGTGGTCGGGACAGGGAGAATTCACCCCTCCACTTT. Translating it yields CASSGRDRENSPLHF.

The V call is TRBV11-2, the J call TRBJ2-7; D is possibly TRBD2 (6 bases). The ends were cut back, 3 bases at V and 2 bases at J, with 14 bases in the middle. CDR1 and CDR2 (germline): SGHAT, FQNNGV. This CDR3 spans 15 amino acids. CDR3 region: CASSFSGGGAYEQYF. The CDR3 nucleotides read TGTGCCAGCAGCTTCTCGGGTGGCGGGGCCTACGAGCAGTACTTC.

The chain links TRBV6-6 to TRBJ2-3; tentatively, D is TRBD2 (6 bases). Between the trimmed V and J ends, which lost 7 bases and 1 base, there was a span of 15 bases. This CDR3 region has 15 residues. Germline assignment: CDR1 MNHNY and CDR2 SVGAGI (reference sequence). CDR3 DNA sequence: TGTGCCAGCACCTACACGCCGGGGGGCACAGATACGCAGTATTTT. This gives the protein CASTYTPGGTDTQYF.

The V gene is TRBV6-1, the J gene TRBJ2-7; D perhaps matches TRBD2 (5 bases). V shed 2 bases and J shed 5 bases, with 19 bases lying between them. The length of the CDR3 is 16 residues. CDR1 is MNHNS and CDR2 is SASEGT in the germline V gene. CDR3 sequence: CASSESGRTRFDEQYF. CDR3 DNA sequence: TGTGCCAGCAGTGAAAGCGGCCGGACTCGTTTTGACGAGCAGTACTTC.